This record looks at one TCR beta chain sequence and its context. The antigen remains undetermined. Profiled with immunoSEQ multiplex PCR; TCRdb holds only in-frame clones, not every one. The sample holds under 55,000 clones, about 78% seen once. This sample is part of a study of T cells in localized non-small cell lung cancer. General study findings and limits: Without multi-region sequencing, intratumor heterogeneity could not be excluded.

This CDR3 has 15 amino acids. V was shortened by 0 bases and J by 2 bases, with 10 bases between the two germline ends. Germline loops: CDR1 KGHSH, CDR2 LQKENI. V gene TRBV18 combines with J gene TRBJ1-2; D may be TRBD1 (5 bases). Sequencing used PBMCs, obtained before any cancer treatment. The clonotype was recovered from a woman aged 35 to 70 with stage II lung adenocarcinoma. DNA of the CDR3: TGTGCCAGCTCACCACCGTTAAAGGGGAACTATGGCTACACCTTC. This gives the protein CASSPPLKGNYGYTF.